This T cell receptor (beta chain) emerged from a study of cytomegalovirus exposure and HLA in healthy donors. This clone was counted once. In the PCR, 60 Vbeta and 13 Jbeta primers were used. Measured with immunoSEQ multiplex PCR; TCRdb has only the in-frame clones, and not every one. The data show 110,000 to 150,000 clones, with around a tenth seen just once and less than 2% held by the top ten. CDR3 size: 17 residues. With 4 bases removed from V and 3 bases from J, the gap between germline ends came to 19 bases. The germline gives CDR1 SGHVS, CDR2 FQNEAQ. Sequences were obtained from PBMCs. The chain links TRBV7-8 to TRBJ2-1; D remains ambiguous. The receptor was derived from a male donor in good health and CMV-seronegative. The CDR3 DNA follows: TGTGCCAGCAGCTCTCAGAGGTTGAGCCCCAACTACAATGAGCAGTTCTTC. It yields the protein CASSSQRLSPNYNEQFF.